One and the same sample provided the 18 T cell receptor beta chains below, sequenced in a study of T cells in Graves' hyperthyroidism and ophthalmopathy. Amplification of TCR beta CDR3 regions was performed using RNA transcripts as template. HTBI primers were used for first-round RT-PCR of the TCR CDR3. TCRdb re-derived calls from the multiplex PCR reads in MiXCR, one entry per CDR3 protein. Among about 340,000 distinct CDR3 sequences, roughly a fifth were seen once, and the ten largest hold around 45%. Source material: blood. The receptors shown here come from a woman between 50 and 59 years old with Graves' hyperthyroidism.

This clonotype was seen at least ten times. V usage is TRBV28 and J usage is TRBJ1-5; 8 bases fit TRBD1. This CDR3 has 19 amino acids. CDR1 is MDHEN and CDR2 is SYDVKM in the germline V gene. The J segment lost 2 bases and the V segment lost 4 bases, leaving 16 bases of the junction unmatched. The CDR3 DNA follows: TGTGCCAGCAGTTCCGCAGGGGGCAAGAGGCGTATAGGCAATCAGCCCCAGCATTTT. The encoded protein is CASSSAGGKRRIGNQPQHF.

The chain joins TRBV6-5 to TRBJ1-6; D unclear. The CDR3 spans 15 residues. Germline V gives CDR1 MNHEY, CDR2 SVGAGI. V was cut by 3 bases and J by 6 bases, with 12 bases left in between. The CDR3 region is CASSYGEGFNSPLHF. The CDR3 nucleotides read TGTGCCAGCAGTTATGGGGAGGGTTTTAATTCACCCCTCCACTTT.

The CDR3 sequence: CSITHSWGSYEQYF. The CDR3 DNA is TGCAGCATAACCCATTCGTGGGGTTCCTACGAGCAGTACTTC. V usage is TRBV29-1 and J usage is TRBJ2-7; D gene uncertain. CDR3 length: 14 amino acids. Germline V gene sequence: CDR1 SQVTM, CDR2 ANQGSEA. Trimming shortened V by 8 bases and J by 1 base, and 18 bases separated the two germline ends.

The chain links TRBV6-4 to TRBJ1-2; D is ambiguous. The CDR3 has 14 residues. In germline, CDR1 is MRHNA, CDR2 SNTAGT. Trimming stripped 5 bases from V and 6 bases from J, with 16 bases between. CDR3 region: CASSRDIMAHGYTF. CDR3 nucleotide sequence: TGTGCCAGCAGTCGTGACATAATGGCTCATGGCTACACCTTC.

J is TRBJ2-7 and V is TRBV12-3 or TRBV12-4; 9 bases align to TRBD1. J gave up 3 bases and V 6 bases, and 6 bases lay outside the gene matches. There are 14 residues in the CDR3. In DNA, the CDR3 is TGTGCCAGCAGGGGACAGGGCGGCGTCTACGAGCAGTACTTC. It yields the protein CASRGQGGVYEQYF.

This clonotype was seen at least ten times. This chain links TRBV30 with TRBJ2-1; the D is unclear. This CDR3 comprises 12 residues. Germline V gives CDR1 GTSNPN, CDR2 SVGIG (reference sequence). V lost 5 bases and J lost 0, with 5 bases in between. The CDR3 spells CAWEISYNEQFF. DNA for the CDR3: TGTGCCTGGGAGATCTCCTACAATGAGCAGTTCTTC.

This clonotype was counted a few times. The V and J genes are TRBV5-6 and TRBJ2-5, with 8 bases lining up with TRBD2. The junction had 4 bases not matched to a gene; V was cut back by 2 bases and J by 4 bases. The CDR3 runs to 14 residues. Germline-derived CDR1 and CDR2 are SGHDT and YYEEEE. In DNA, the CDR3 is TGTGCCAGCAGCTTCGGGACTAGTAGAGAGACCCAGTACTTC. Its translation is CASSFGTSRETQYF.

The J gene is TRBJ2-7, the V gene TRBV20-1, with D uncertain. V lost 4 bases and J 3 bases, leaving 7 bases between the germline ends. From germline, CDR1 is DFQATT and CDR2 SNEGSKA (reference sequence). CDR3 length: 11 amino acids. The CDR3, as DNA: TGCAGTGCTAACACAGTCTACGAGCAGTACTTC. Protein sequence: CSANTVYEQYF.

This clonotype was recorded at least ten times. The V call is TRBV18, the J call TRBJ2-3; 11 bases line up with TRBD2. CDR1 and CDR2 (germline): KGHSH, LQKENI. The CDR3 runs to 17 residues. Germline trimming cut 2 bases from V and 5 bases from J; bases unmatched to any gene: 9. CDR3 DNA sequence: TGTGCCAGCTCACCAAGGCCTAGCGGGAGGAAAGGAGATACGCAGTATTTT. This gives the protein CASSPRPSGRKGDTQYF.

The sample holds many counts of this clonotype. The genes are TRBV2 and TRBJ1-2; D gene uncertain. The ends were cut back, 1 base at V and 4 bases at J, with 4 bases in the middle. Per germline, CDR1 SNHLY and CDR2 FYNNEI. The CDR3 extends over 12 amino acids. The CDR3 sequence: CASSEDGYGYTF. The CDR3, as DNA: TGTGCCAGCAGTGAAGACGGCTATGGCTACACCTTC. Supplemented by reference TRBV2 and TRBJ1-2, the full variable domain reads EPEVTQTPSHQVTQMGQEVILRCVPISNHLYFYWYRQILGQKVEFLVSFYNNEISEKSEIFDDQFSVERPDGSNFTLKIRSTKLEDSAMYFCASSEDGYGYTFGSGTRLTVV.

Comment on this clonotype: One end of the junction is discordant with germline, which a read error may explain. The J gene is TRBJ2-1, the V gene TRBV2, with TRBD2 matching 14 bases. Germline values: CDR1 SNHLY, CDR2 FYNNEI. The CDR3 sequence is 15 residues long. The CDR3 sequence is CASSLSGTSGSLVVF. CDR3 coding DNA: TGTGCCAGCAGTCTATCCGGGACTAGCGGGAGTTTAGTAGTCTTC.

In its sample, this clonotype was seen many times. The rearrangement joins TRBV20-1 to TRBJ1-1; 10 positions agree with TRBD1. Germline V CDR1 and CDR2: DFQATT, SNEGSKA (reference sequence). The CDR3 length is 14 residues. V shed 0 bases and J 5 bases; nucleotides not matched to a gene: 3. CDR3 amino acids: CSARDGTGVTEAFF. The DNA of the CDR3 is TGCAGTGCTAGAGACGGGACAGGGGTGACTGAAGCTTTCTTT.

This clonotype was recorded a few times. The J gene is TRBJ2-4, the V gene TRBV15; TRBD1 matches at 7 bases. After removal of 0 bases from V and 4 bases from J, the junction contained 6 bases not matched to a gene. CDR3 size: 16 residues. CDR1 LNHNV and CDR2 YYDKDF come from the germline V gene (reference sequence). The CDR3 sequence is CATSRDRGQLKNIQYF. DNA of the CDR3: TGTGCCACCAGCAGAGATCGGGGACAGTTGAAAAACATTCAGTACTTC.

This clonotype has only a few counts. The chain combines TRBV20-1 with TRBJ2-7, with D possibly matching TRBD1 (6 bases). Germline loops: CDR1 DFQATT, CDR2 SNEGSKA (reference sequence). The length of the CDR3 is 14 residues. V was trimmed by 2 bases and J by 3 bases, leaving 14 bases between them. The CDR3 is CSARNQDRYYEQYF. In DNA, the CDR3 is TGCAGTGCTAGAAACCAGGACAGATACTACGAGCAGTACTTC.

This clonotype was detected many times. The chain employs TRBV27 and TRBJ2-7, with no clear D. The length of the CDR3 is 17 residues. Germline CDR1 and CDR2: MNHEY and SMNVEV (reference sequence). V was cut by 1 base and J by 0 bases, with 16 bases left in between. The CDR3 sequence is CASSLYSLTENSYEQYF. CDR3 nucleotides: TGTGCCAGCAGTTTATATTCCTTGACGGAGAACTCCTACGAGCAGTACTTC.

In this sample, this clonotype turned up many times. The DNA for the CDR3 is TGCAGCGTCCCTTCTGACAGCCAAGAGACCCAGTACTTC. Its protein product is CSVPSDSQETQYF. The chain links TRBV29-1 to TRBJ2-5; D possibly corresponds to TRBD1 (5 bases). There are 13 residues in the CDR3. The ends were cut back, 6 bases at V and 1 base at J, with 12 bases in the middle. The germline V gene encodes CDR1 SQVTM and CDR2 ANQGSEA. Full variable domain (rest looked up from reference TRBV29-1 and TRBJ2-5): SAVISQKPSRDICQRGTSLTIQCQVDSQVTMMFWYRQQPGQSLTLIATANQGSEATYESGFVIDKFPISRPNLTFSTLTVSNMSPEDSSIYLCSVPSDSQETQYFGPGTRLLVL.

The V call is TRBV13, the J call TRBJ1-1; tentatively, D is TRBD1 (6 bases). Trimming took off 3 bases at V and 3 bases at J, with 11 bases between the two ends. The CDR3 contains 14 residues. From germline, CDR1 is PRHDT and CDR2 FYEKMQ (reference sequence). The CDR3, as DNA: TGTGCCAGCAGCTTGGGTAGGGGGGACACTGAAGCTTTCTTT. Its translation: CASSLGRGDTEAFF. Complete variable domain (other parts from reference TRBV13 and TRBJ1-1): AAGVIQSPRHLIKEKRETATLKCYPIPRHDTVYWYQQGPGQDPQFLISFYEKMQSDKGSIPDRFSAQQFSDYHSELNMSSLELGDSALYFCASSLGRGDTEAFFGQGTRLTVV.

This chain connects TRBV6-1 to TRBJ1-1; TRBD1 agrees at 7 bases. V trimming: 2 bases; J trimming: 2 bases; junction bases outside the gene matches: 20. CDR1 and CDR2 from the germline V gene are MNHNS and SASEGT. The CDR3 sequence is 20 residues long. The CDR3: CASSEPWGLTGVETNTEAFF. In nucleotides, the CDR3 is TGTGCCAGCAGTGAACCCTGGGGATTAACAGGGGTCGAAACAAACACTGAAGCTTTCTTT.